This T cell receptor beta chain was recorded in a study of cytomegalovirus exposure and HLA in healthy donors. Study-level results: There were some V segments, including TRBV6-2 and TRBV6-3, excluded as indistinguishable. Analyzed later, association rates of TCRs varied across HLA loci, with DRB1 most and HLA-C fewest.

Donors were nominally healthy when sampled, though unrecorded immune exposures were likely. The PCR contained 60 Vbeta and 13 Jbeta primers. The data were produced by immunoSEQ multiplex PCR, yet TCRdb's version contains in-frame clones alone and is incomplete. Here the sample spans about 76,000 clones, 79% being singletons. About this clone: What it recognizes is unknown.

V was clipped by 5 bases and J by 0 bases; unmatched bases: 3. CDR1 is SNHLY, CDR2 FYNNEI, per germline. This CDR3 comprises 14 residues. This receptor was identified in a man between 25 and 39 years old in good health and CMV-seronegative. The sequenced material came from PBMCs. This chain uses TRBV2 with TRBJ2-7; TRBD2 matches at 8 bases. The CDR3 here is CASSTLAGSYEQYF. The CDR3 nucleotides read TGTGCCAGCAGTACCCTAGCGGGCTCCTACGAGCAGTACTTC.